This T cell receptor (beta chain) was retrieved from a study of blood T cell repertoires in COVID-19. Study-level background: Italy, Spain and the United States were the sources of the convalescent and acute COVID-19 samples. T cells, B-cell-depleted T cells, or PBMCs supplied cDNA or gDNA.

In the original analysis: Amplification with reference gene primers provided the estimates of nucleated cell counts. The method was immunoSEQ multiplex PCR; TCRdb's version includes in-frame clones alone and lacks a portion of them. V, J and clone size are those of that table, while D and trimming were read from the DNA. The data contain approximately 15,000 clones, roughly 80% of them singletons. This clone was picked up one time. Germline CDR1 and CDR2: MGHDK and SYGVNS. The CDR3 runs 13 residues. Trimming took off 6 bases at V and 0 bases at J, with 6 bases between the two ends. The receptor was derived from a man between 40 and 49 years old with active or convalescent COVID-19. The J gene is TRBJ1-5, the V gene TRBV25-1, with D unresolved. Sequenced: peripheral blood. CDR3 sequence reads: CASRANSNQPQHF. DNA of the CDR3: TGTGCCAGCAGGGCCAATAGCAATCAGCCCCAGCATTTT.